Shown below are 5 T cell receptor beta chains from a single sample sequenced in a study of cytomegalovirus exposure and HLA in healthy donors. PCR employed 60 Vbeta and 13 Jbeta primers. This table comes from immunoSEQ multiplex PCR, and its TCRdb copy is limited to in-frame clones, with some not included. Counted here are under 150,000 clones, roughly 80% occurring once; the ten biggest clones make up approximately 4%. Sequenced material: PBMCs. The receptors derive from a woman aged 40 to 55 in good health and CMV-seropositive.

V usage is TRBV28 and J usage is TRBJ2-5; possible D gene TRBD2, 5 bases. The DNA matches TRBJ2-7 better at its end, which makes the J call doubtful. Per the germline V gene, CDR1 is MDHEN and CDR2 is SYDVKM. CDR3 size: 15 residues. The CDR3 protein is CASSSPLASESEQYF. The CDR3 nucleotides are TGTGCCAGCAGTTCCCCCCTAGCTTCCGAATCCGAGCAGTACTTC.

The chain employs TRBV2 and TRBJ1-1, with D unresolved. This CDR3 is 14 amino acids long. The germline V and J ends were trimmed by 4 bases and 0 bases, with 9 bases remaining between them. CDR1 and CDR2 (germline): SNHLY, FYNNEI. The CDR3 protein is CASSVRQLNTEAFF. The CDR3 DNA is TGTGCCAGCAGTGTGCGACAACTGAACACTGAAGCTTTCTTT.

In this sample, this clone turned up a few times. This rearrangement joins TRBV28 to TRBJ2-1; 7 nucleotides match TRBD2. The CDR3 has 15 amino acids. V dropped 8 bases and J dropped 9; count of bases not matched to a gene: 16. Germline loops: CDR1 MDHEN, CDR2 SYDVKM. CDR3 nucleotide sequence: TGTGCCAGCCTCCCCCCTCGGGGGGTCTATGGTGAGCAGTTCTTC. Translation: CASLPPRGVYGEQFF.

The rearrangement joins TRBV7-3 to TRBJ2-1; 10 nucleotides match TRBD2. Unmatched junction bases numbered 5, after V lost 2 bases and J lost 10 bases. The length of the CDR3 is 14 residues. Germline loops: CDR1 SGHTA, CDR2 FQGTGA. The CDR3 sequence: CASSLELAGKEQFF. The CDR3 region has the DNA TGTGCCAGCAGCTTAGAACTAGCGGGAAAAGAGCAGTTCTTC. The whole variable domain, remainder taken from reference TRBV7-3 and TRBJ2-1, is GAGVSQTPSNKVTEKGKYVELRCDPISGHTALYWYRQSLGQGPEFLIYFQGTGAADDSGLPNDRFFAVRPEGSVSTLKIQRTERGDSAVYLCASSLELAGKEQFFGPGTRLTVL.

Comments on this clone: Other DNA sequences in the same sample also yield this CDR3. CDR3 sequence reads: CASSFGGSTDTQYF. The DNA of the CDR3 is TGTGCCAGCAGTTTCGGGGGGAGCACAGATACGCAGTATTTT. The V call is TRBV28, the J call TRBJ2-3, with 7 bases identical to TRBD2. Germline V gives CDR1 MDHEN, CDR2 SYDVKM. There are 14 residues in the CDR3. The V segment lost 3 bases and the J segment 0 bases; nucleotides outside the gene matches: 0.